The clone carrying this TCR beta chain was detected ten times or more. Its antigen remains unknown. Via MiXCR, TCRdb re-called the PCR reads. The sample contains some 69,000 clones, more than 13% of which appear only once. This sample was taken from a study of metastatic and nonmetastatic thyroid tumors. In the study overall: The study looked at repertoires side by side in blood and in tumor or nodule tissue from malignant and benign thyroid patients.

Study observations and caveats: Benign nodules reportedly had significantly lower TCR beta diversity than malignant thyroid tumors in blood and tumor.

None of the patients had undergone any treatment ahead of thyroid surgery. The germline V gene encodes CDR1 SGHAT and CDR2 FQNNGV. The CDR3 extends over 17 amino acids. Trimming pared 3 bases from V and 4 bases from J, leaving 19 bases between. This clonotype was obtained from a male donor with papillary thyroid cancer or a benign thyroid nodule (not recorded which). Some clones in this sample may be carry-over from other donors' samples. Sequenced material: blood. This chain joins TRBV11-2 and TRBJ1-3; D gene unclear. CDR3 bases: TGTGCCAGCAGCTTCGATACCCCAGGCCTGGAGGGAAACACCATATATTTT. As protein: CASSFDTPGLEGNTIYF.